This TCR beta chain originates from a study of shared clonotypes between healthy human individuals. Every subset had its genomic DNA shared out evenly among several immunoSEQ plates. TCRdb's table, derived via immunoSEQ multiplex PCR, lists solely in-frame clones and lacks some. Counted here are hundreds of thousands of clones, roughly 96% occurring once; the ten biggest clones make up about 0.12%. Positively selected for CCR7, the CD45RO-negative cells used as naive CD8 cells excluded terminally differentiated effector memory CD45RA+ cells. To note about this clone: No antigen is known for it.

Study findings and constraints: Since donors were few, the genetic and exposure-history diversity represented was limited. The rarefaction results pointed to incomplete sorted-subset sequencing despite large depth.

Per germline, CDR1 SNHLY and CDR2 FYNNEI. V was clipped by 3 bases and J by 1 base, with 6 bases between them. The CDR3 contains 14 residues. The TCR originated in a woman in her 30s in good health. The rearrangement uses TRBV2 and TRBJ2-2; D is uncertain. Sample: naive CD8+ T cells sorted from blood. The CDR3, as DNA: TGTGCCAGCAGTGAGGTCAGGAACACCGGGGAGCTGTTTTTT. As protein: CASSEVRNTGELFF.